This T cell receptor beta chain was captured by sequencing in a study of T cell responses to AZD1222 COVID-19 vaccine. On the study more broadly: Second doses were pooled across both intervals (about 4 or about 12 weeks). Whole-study results and caveats: It was only after the peak T cell response that any repertoires were sampled. The span of vaccine-associated CD4 TCRs extended across spike, with dominance at 160-218 and 743-854. Donors were mostly white British, more females; clonal diversity possibly underestimated.

Comment on this clone: Its antigen is not known.

There are 14 residues in the CDR3. Per the germline V gene, CDR1 is SGHRS and CDR2 is YFSETQ. Between the trimmed V and J ends, which lost 0 bases and 0 bases, there was a span of 6 bases. Clones were sequenced by immunoSEQ multiplex PCR, and TCRdb holds only the in-frame ones, with some missing. The table has roughly 140,000 clones, approximately 90% seen once. Sequenced material: peripheral blood, taken on day 0 of AZD1222 vaccination. This receptor was identified in an adult in good health. The rearrangement joins TRBV5-1 to TRBJ2-5; D remains unclear. CDR3 nucleotides: TGCGCCAGCAGCTTGGAGAGAAACCAAGAGACCCAGTACTTC. Protein: CASSLERNQETQYF. Using reference TRBV5-1 and TRBJ2-5 for the parts outside the CDR3, the full variable domain is KAGVTQTPRYLIKTRGQQVTLSCSPISGHRSVSWYQQTPGQGLQFLFEYFSETQRNKGNFPGRFSGRQFSNSRSEMNVSTLELGDSALYLCASSLERNQETQYFGPGTRLLVL.